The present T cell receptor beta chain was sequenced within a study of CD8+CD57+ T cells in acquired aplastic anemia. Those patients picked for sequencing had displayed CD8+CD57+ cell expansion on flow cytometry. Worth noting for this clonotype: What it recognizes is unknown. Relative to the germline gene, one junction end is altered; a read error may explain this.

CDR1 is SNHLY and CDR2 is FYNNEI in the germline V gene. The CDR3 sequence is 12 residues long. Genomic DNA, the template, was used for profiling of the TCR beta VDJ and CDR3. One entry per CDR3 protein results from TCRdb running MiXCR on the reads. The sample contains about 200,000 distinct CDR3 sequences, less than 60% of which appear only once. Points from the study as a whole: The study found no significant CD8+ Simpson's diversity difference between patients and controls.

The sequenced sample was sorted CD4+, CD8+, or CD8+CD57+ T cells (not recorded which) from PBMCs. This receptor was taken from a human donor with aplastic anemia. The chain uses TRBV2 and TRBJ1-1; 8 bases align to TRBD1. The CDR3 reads CATSEDRAQAFF. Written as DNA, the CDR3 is TGTGCCACCAGTGAGGACAGGGCTCAAGCTTTCTTC.